The T cell receptor beta chain under discussion was sequenced for a study of T cells in Graves' hyperthyroidism and ophthalmopathy. CDR1 is LNHDA and CDR2 is SQIVND in the germline V gene (reference sequence). There are 18 residues in the CDR3. V dropped 0 bases and J dropped 8 bases, with 22 bases sitting between them. A word on this clonotype: The target antigen is unknown.

The source of the PBMCs was less than 12 ml of fresh peripheral blood. Study findings and constraints: Classification by a 13 V-J model distinguished ophthalmopathy from stable hyperthyroidism. In validation, the model predicted ophthalmopathy. These predictions came a median around 5.9 months before onset.

RNA transcripts were the template for amplifying TCR beta CDR3 regions. TCR CDR3 underwent first-round RT-PCR with the HTBI primer set. TCRdb analysed the multiplex PCR reads with MiXCR anew, one entry per CDR3 protein. The sample lists under 400,000 distinct CDR3 sequences; 11% to 15% were seen once. The clonotype originates from a woman in her fifties or sixties with Graves' hyperthyroidism. The J gene is TRBJ1-4, the V gene TRBV19; the D gene is possibly TRBD1 (6 bases). The specimen sequenced was blood. DNA of the CDR3: TGTGCCAGTAGTATAGATCGGGGGGCAGGGGATATATTGGAAAAACTGTTTTTT. This gives the protein CASSIDRGAGDILEKLFF.